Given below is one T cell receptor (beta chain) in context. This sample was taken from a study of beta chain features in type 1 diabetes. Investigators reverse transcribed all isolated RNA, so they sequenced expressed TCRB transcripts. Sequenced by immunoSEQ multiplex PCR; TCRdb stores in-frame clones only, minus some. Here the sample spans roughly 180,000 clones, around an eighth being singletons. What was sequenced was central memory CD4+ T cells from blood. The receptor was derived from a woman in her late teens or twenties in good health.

The DNA of the CDR3 is TGTGCCAGCTCACTTTCGGTTCTAGATACGCAGTATTTT. Its translation is CASSLSVLDTQYF. This chain connects TRBV18 to TRBJ2-3; D not certain. Trimming shortened V by 4 bases and J by 5 bases, and 10 bases separated the two germline ends. The CDR3 covers 13 residues. Per germline, CDR1 KGHSH and CDR2 LQKENI.